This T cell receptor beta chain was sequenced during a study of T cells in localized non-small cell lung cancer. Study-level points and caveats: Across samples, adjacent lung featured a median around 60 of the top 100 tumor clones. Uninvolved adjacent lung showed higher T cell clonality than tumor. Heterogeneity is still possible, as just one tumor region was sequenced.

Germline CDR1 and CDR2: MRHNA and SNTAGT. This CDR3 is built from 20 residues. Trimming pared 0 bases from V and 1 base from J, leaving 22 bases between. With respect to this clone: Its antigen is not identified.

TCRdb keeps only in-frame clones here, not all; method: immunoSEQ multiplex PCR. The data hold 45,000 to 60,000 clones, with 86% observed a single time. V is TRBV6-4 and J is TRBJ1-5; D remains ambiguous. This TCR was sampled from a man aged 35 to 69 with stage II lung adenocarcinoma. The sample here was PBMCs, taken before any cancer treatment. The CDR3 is CASSDSLLTAGMSSNQPQHF. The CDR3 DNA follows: TGTGCCAGCAGTGACTCCCTTCTTACCGCGGGGATGTCCAGCAATCAGCCCCAGCATTTT.